In this sample, the clone carrying this TCR beta chain turned up a few times. Its antigen is not identified. Once RNA had been extracted, it was reverse transcribed into cDNA to act as the sequencing template. This table comes from immunoSEQ multiplex PCR, and its TCRdb copy is limited to in-frame clones, with some not included. The table has hundreds of thousands of clones, approximately 60% seen once. Noted treatment: oral pan-JAK inhibitor, 5-10 mg twice daily. The germline V gene has CDR1 LGHNT and CDR2 FRNRAP. The CDR3 runs 13 residues. V was pared by 1 base and J by 15 bases, with 16 bases between. The sample is drawn from a study of CD8+ T cells in alopecia areata. Study summary: It was 6 to 18 months of tofacitinib, and then there were 6 months off drug. Points from the study as a whole: Higher clonality than in normal scalp was seen in lesional scalp, especially alopecia totalis/universalis. A great number of expanded lesional clones endured in scalp and blood during tofacitinib. Uncertainty about whether baseline CD8+ expansion is linked to response remains, with one nonresponder.

The clonotype comes from a human donor with alopecia areata. Sequences were derived from CD4+ T cells sorted from blood, sampled around week 54, from a patient treated with tofacitinib. The chain uses TRBV12-5 and TRBJ2-1; no clear D. The CDR3 DNA is TGTGCTAGTGGTTTGGAGCCTCAGGCCGTACGGTTCTTC. It specifies CASGLEPQAVRFF.